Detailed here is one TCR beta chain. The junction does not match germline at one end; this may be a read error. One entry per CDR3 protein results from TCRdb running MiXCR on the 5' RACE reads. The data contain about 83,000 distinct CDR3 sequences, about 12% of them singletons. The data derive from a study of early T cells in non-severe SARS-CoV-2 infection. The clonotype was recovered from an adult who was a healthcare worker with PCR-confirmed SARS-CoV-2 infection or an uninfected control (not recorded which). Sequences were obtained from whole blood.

The CDR3 bases are TGTGCCGGCAGCTCAAGACTAGCGGGAGGGTCAGATACGCAGTATTTT. Amino acid sequence: CAGSSRLAGGSDTQYF. This chain joins TRBV7-6 and TRBJ2-3; 14 bases are a match to TRBD2. Germline CDR1 and CDR2: SGHVS and FNYEAQ. CDR3 size: 16 residues.